This T cell receptor beta chain is drawn from a study of blood T cells in healthy people across ages. This CDR3 region has 15 residues. Trimming cost V 5 bases and J 0 bases, with 10 bases left between them. Germline assignment: CDR1 SGHTA and CDR2 FQGNSA. Together with a sample-barcoded 5' primer, a J-beta primer mix was included in a second PCR lasting 7 to 11 cycles. CDR3-containing paired-end reads numbering at least 2.5 million came from each sample. TCRdb reprocessed the 5' RACE reads via MiXCR and lists one record per CDR3 protein. The table has 500,000 to 550,000 distinct CDR3 sequences, 20% to 30% seen once; the top ten hold roughly 9%. These data also formed part of another study, on T cells of mothers and their children.

The V and J genes are TRBV7-2 and TRBJ2-2, with D uncertain. The sequencing input was blood. The sequence was obtained from a boy younger than 18 in good health. The CDR3 protein is CASSAVQANTGELFF. CDR3 DNA sequence: TGTGCCAGCAGCGCCGTTCAGGCGAACACCGGGGAGCTGTTTTTT.